The 23 T cell receptor beta chains below come from one sample, sequenced in a study of beta chain features in type 1 diabetes. Every bit of the isolated RNA underwent reverse transcription, so sequencing read expressed TCRB transcripts. Some clones are missing from TCRdb's copy, which holds only in-frame ones; the method was immunoSEQ multiplex PCR. This repertoire shows hundreds of thousands of clones, 8% found once; its top ten account for less than 0.45%. Sequencing was performed on central memory CD4+ T cells from blood. Receptors were obtained from a woman between 18 and 29 years old in good health.

V usage is TRBV7-9 and J usage is TRBJ1-1; possible D gene TRBD1, 5 bases. The CDR3 covers 13 residues. Trimming removed 5 bases from V and 3 bases from J, with 10 bases in between. Per germline, CDR1 SEHNR and CDR2 FQNEAQ (reference sequence). The CDR3 loop reads CASSTQGDTEAFF. The CDR3 DNA sequence: TGTGCCAGCAGCACCCAGGGAGACACTGAAGCTTTCTTT.

This clone was seen more than once but under ten times. CDR3 bases: TGTGCCAGCAGCCGTAGCGGTATTAGCACAGATACGCAGTATTTT. Encoded protein: CASSRSGISTDTQYF. J is TRBJ2-3 and V is TRBV7-3; weak D call: TRBD2 (6 bases). The CDR3 extends over 15 amino acids. Trimming took 5 bases from V and 0 from J, leaving 12 bases between them. From germline, CDR1 is SGHTA and CDR2 FQGTGA.

This clone was detected a few times. The J gene is TRBJ2-3, the V gene TRBV5-1; TRBD1 aligns across 10 bases. CDR3 length: 16 amino acids. Germline CDR1 is SGHRS and CDR2 is YFSETQ. The ends lost 4 bases at V and 2 bases at J; junction bases unmatched: 7. The CDR3, as DNA: TGCGCCAGCAGCATTAGGACAGGGGGGTACACAGATACGCAGTATTTT. Translated: CASSIRTGGYTDTQYF.

This clone has only a few counts. This chain uses TRBV7-9 with TRBJ1-4, with D unclear. V was trimmed by 5 bases and J by 6 bases, leaving 10 bases between them. The CDR3 loop spans 13 amino acids. From germline, CDR1 is SEHNR and CDR2 FQNEAQ (reference sequence). The CDR3 sequence: CASSPRMDEKLFF. CDR3 nucleotide sequence: TGTGCCAGCAGCCCAAGGATGGATGAAAAACTGTTTTTT.

The genes are TRBV28 and TRBJ1-6; D is ambiguous. This CDR3 contains 15 residues. The germline V gene encodes CDR1 MDHEN and CDR2 SYDVKM. V was cut by 7 bases and J by 3 bases, with 13 bases left in between. Written as DNA, the CDR3 is TGTGCCAGCACCCCGCGGGCAGTCTATAATTCACCCCTCCACTTT. Protein product: CASTPRAVYNSPLHF.

This clone was seen a few times. The chain is built from TRBV7-2 and TRBJ2-2; no firm D call. CDR1 and CDR2 from the germline V gene are SGHTA and FQGNSA. V lost 1 base and J 4 bases, leaving 10 bases between the germline ends. The CDR3 consists of 15 residues. CDR3 in amino acids: CASSLVSSVTGELFF. CDR3 nucleotides: TGTGCCAGCAGCTTAGTATCTTCAGTCACCGGGGAGCTGTTTTTT.

The table lists this clone with a few counts. This specimen includes other DNA sequences encoding the same CDR3. The chain combines TRBV6-5 with TRBJ1-5; 9 nucleotides line up with TRBD1. This CDR3 contains 13 residues. V was clipped by 6 bases and J by 6 bases; unmatched bases: 3. Germline V gene lookup returns CDR1 MNHEY and CDR2 SVGAGI. The CDR3, as DNA: TGTGCCAGCAGCCAGGACAGGGGTCAGCCCCAGCATTTT. It yields the protein CASSQDRGQPQHF.

This clone was counted only a few times. The CDR3 DNA sequence: TGTGCCAGCAGCTTTCAACCGGGACCACAAAGCACAGATACGCAGTATTTT. This encodes CASSFQPGPQSTDTQYF. The gene calls are TRBV7-8 and TRBJ2-3; D is tentatively TRBD1 or TRBD2 (5 bases each). Trimming stripped 3 bases from V and 0 bases from J, with 16 bases between. CDR3 length: 17 amino acids. Germline V gene data show CDR1 as SGHVS and CDR2 as FQNEAQ.

The chain has TRBV5-1 and TRBJ2-2; the match to TRBD2 covers 8 bases. J was trimmed by 2 bases and V by 2 bases; bases with no gene match: 5. The CDR3 runs 16 residues. Germline assignment: CDR1 SGHRS and CDR2 YFSETQ. The CDR3 DNA is TGCGCCAGCAGCTTAGCACTAGCGGCAAACACCGGGGAGCTGTTTTTT. This codes for CASSLALAANTGELFF.

The chain links TRBV27 to TRBJ2-5; 10 bases map to TRBD2. In germline, CDR1 is MNHEY, CDR2 SMNVEV (reference sequence). There are 16 residues in the CDR3. Trimming cost V 5 bases and J 8 bases; bases outside gene matches: 14. DNA for the CDR3: TGTGCCAGCAGTCCCAACTCGTTAGCGGGAGGTGGCACCCAGTACTTC. Its translation: CASSPNSLAGGGTQYF.

The genes are TRBV11-1 and TRBJ2-1, with 10 bases fitting TRBD2. The germline V gene encodes CDR1 SGHAT and CDR2 FQDESV (reference sequence). CDR3 length: 16 amino acids. V lost 1 base to trimming and J lost 6 bases; unmatched junction nucleotides: 6. The CDR3 protein is CASSLGSGRAGNEQFF. For the CDR3, the DNA is TGTGCCAGCAGCTTAGGCAGCGGGAGGGCGGGCAATGAGCAGTTCTTC.

This clone was seen a few times. V gene TRBV28 combines with J gene TRBJ2-1; 15 positions match TRBD2. From germline, CDR1 is MDHEN and CDR2 SYDVKM. V trimming: 7 bases; J trimming: 1 base; junction bases outside the gene matches: 5. The CDR3 spans 17 residues. The CDR3 bases are TGTGCCAGCAAGGGACTAGCGGGAGGCCCATCCTACAATGAGCAGTTCTTC. The encoded protein is CASKGLAGGPSYNEQFF.

The chain combines TRBV9 with TRBJ2-1, with D maybe TRBD2 (5 bases). The CDR3 is 15 amino acids. With 4 bases removed from V and 6 bases from J, the gap between germline ends came to 17 bases. Germline CDR1 is SGDLS and CDR2 is YYNGEE. The chain's CDR3 is CASSPRVASVNEQFF. The CDR3 DNA reads TGTGCCAGCAGCCCCCGGGTAGCGAGTGTCAATGAGCAGTTCTTC.

This clone occurred a few times. The chain combines TRBV18 with TRBJ1-2; possible D gene TRBD1, 5 bases. The CDR3 is 15 amino acids. The V end was cut by 0 bases, the J end by 6 bases, with 14 bases between. Germline V gene sequence: CDR1 KGHSH, CDR2 LQKENI. CDR3 residues: CASSPPAGRSHGYTF. CDR3 DNA: TGTGCCAGCTCACCACCGGCAGGGCGGAGCCATGGCTACACCTTC. Full variable domain (remainder filled in from reference TRBV18 and TRBJ1-2): NAGVMQNPRHLVRRRGQEARLRCSPMKGHSHVYWYRQLPEEGLKFMVYLQKENIIDESGMPKERFSAEFPKEGPSILRIQQVVRGDSAAYFCASSPPAGRSHGYTFGSGTRLTVV.

The chain has TRBV4-2 and TRBJ2-7; a weak D match, TRBD1 (5 bases). V dropped 6 bases and J dropped 3 bases, with 21 bases sitting between them. Germline CDR1 LGHNA, CDR2 YNFKEQ. The CDR3 contains 16 residues. The CDR3 loop reads CASSPETTRDSYEQYF. Here the CDR3 DNA reads TGTGCCAGCAGTCCCGAAACCACCAGAGACAGCTACGAGCAGTACTTC.

This clone was recorded a few times. Written as DNA, the CDR3 is TGCGCCAGCAGGGAAGGGTCCACCGGGGAGCTGTTTTTT. Translation gives CASREGSTGELFF. The chain is built from TRBV5-1 and TRBJ2-2; the D is unclear. CDR3 length: 13 amino acids. Per germline, CDR1 SGHRS and CDR2 YFSETQ. The V end lost 5 bases, the J end lost 4 bases, and 9 bases lay between the germline ends. The variable domain in full, with the rest retrieved from reference TRBV5-1 and TRBJ2-2, is KAGVTQTPRYLIKTRGQQVTLSCSPISGHRSVSWYQQTPGQGLQFLFEYFSETQRNKGNFPGRFSGRQFSNSRSEMNVSTLELGDSALYLCASREGSTGELFFGEGSRLTVL.

This clone occurred many times. The chain uses TRBV4-3 and TRBJ2-3; 7 bases align to TRBD1. After removal of 5 bases from V and 0 bases from J, the junction contained 8 bases not matched to a gene. Germline CDR1 LGHNA, CDR2 YSLEER. The CDR3 is 16 amino acids. CDR3 DNA: TGCGCCAGCAGCAAACAGATGGGACAGAGCACAGATACGCAGTATTTT. It specifies CASSKQMGQSTDTQYF.

This sequence joins TRBV4-1 and TRBJ2-1, with TRBD2 matching over 11 bases. The CDR3 covers 17 residues. CDR1 MGHRA and CDR2 YSYEKL come from the germline V gene. Germline trimming cut 1 base from V and 9 bases from J; bases unmatched to any gene: 11. CDR3 sequence reads: CASSQAQTSGSRGEQFF. The CDR3 region has the DNA TGCGCCAGCAGCCAAGCCCAAACTAGCGGGAGTAGAGGTGAGCAGTTCTTC.

The chain couples TRBV15 to TRBJ2-1, with D perhaps matching TRBD1 (5 bases). V was shortened by 3 bases and J by 10 bases, with 7 bases between the two germline ends. Germline values: CDR1 LNHNV, CDR2 YYDKDF (reference sequence). The CDR3 spans 11 residues. The CDR3 bases are TGTGCCACCAGCAGGTCAGGGGAGCAGTTCTTC. Translated: CATSRSGEQFF.

In this sample, this clone turned up a few times. This sequence joins TRBV5-6 and TRBJ1-3; unclear D gene. The length of the CDR3 is 16 residues. Per the germline V gene, CDR1 is SGHDT and CDR2 is YYEEEE. V was shortened by 0 bases and J by 0 bases, with 10 bases between the two germline ends. The chain's CDR3 is CASSLGPRDSGNTIYF. The CDR3 nucleotides are TGTGCCAGCAGCTTGGGGCCCAGAGACTCTGGAAACACCATATATTTT.

This clone was detected a few times. The chain is built from TRBV6-1 and TRBJ1-1, with D tentatively TRBD1 (5 bases). CDR1 is MNHNS and CDR2 is SASEGT in the germline V gene. The ends were cut back, 7 bases at V and 0 bases at J, with 12 bases in the middle. The CDR3 totals 14 residues. The CDR3: CASTKDNMNTEAFF. The CDR3 DNA reads TGTGCCAGCACTAAGGACAACATGAACACTGAAGCTTTCTTT.

This clone has a handful of counts. The chain employs TRBV7-8 and TRBJ2-7; D call uncertain. The germline V and J ends were trimmed by 1 base and 6 bases, with 13 bases remaining between them. This CDR3 contains 14 residues. Per the germline V gene, CDR1 is SGHVS and CDR2 is FQNEAQ. This chain's CDR3 is CASSLDRPPGEQYF. The CDR3 DNA sequence: TGTGCCAGCAGCTTAGATCGTCCGCCAGGCGAGCAGTACTTC.

This clone showed up just a few times. V gene TRBV28 combines with J gene TRBJ1-4, with D possibly matching TRBD1 (5 bases). The CDR3 has 14 residues. CDR1 and CDR2 from the germline V gene are MDHEN and SYDVKM. The V gene lost 4 bases and the J gene lost 0 bases, with 6 bases spanning the gap. The CDR3 DNA follows: TGTGCCAGCAGTTGGACATCAACTAATGAAAAACTGTTTTTT. Residues: CASSWTSTNEKLFF.